The source of this T cell receptor beta chain is a study of shared clonotypes between healthy human individuals. Each unsorted PBMC replicate got 300 ng genomic DNA, tens of thousands of genomes. Produced via immunoSEQ multiplex PCR; TCRdb's table is partial and in-frame only. The data contain 490,000 or so clones, about 79% of them seen just once; the ten biggest clones take up 10% to 15%. From germline, CDR1 is KGHSH and CDR2 LQKENI. The CDR3 spans 11 residues. Trimming shortened V by 4 bases and J by 3 bases, and 4 bases separated the two germline ends. The clonotype originates from a woman aged 40 to 49 in good health. Some clones in this sample may be carry-over from other donors' samples. Source material: PBMCs. The chain joins TRBV18 to TRBJ2-7; the D is unclear. CDR3 amino acids: CASSRRYEQYF. The CDR3 DNA follows: TGTGCCAGCTCACGACGCTACGAGCAGTACTTC.